Listed below are T cell receptor beta chains from one sample, sequenced in a study of blood T cell repertoires in COVID-19. This table comes from immunoSEQ multiplex PCR, and its TCRdb copy is limited to in-frame clones, with some not included. The sample includes 130,000 or so clones, roughly 84% of them seen just once. Sequencing input: peripheral blood. These receptor sequences come from a man between 25 and 39 years old with COVID-19, enrolled during active disease. Each CDR3 is given with its conserved first and last residue. A D gene is named only where the DNA matches it firmly. Rows may omit the clone size; those that give it use once, few, many or a size class.

CDR3 DNA: TGTGCCAGCAGCCTCCGGGACACCAACTACGAGCAGTACTTC
CDR3 protein: CASSLRDTNYEQYF
J gene: TRBJ2-7
D gene: -
clone size: -
V gene: TRBV3-1/TRBV3-2

CDR3 DNA: TGTGCCAGCAGCCAAGATCCTGACTCATATGGCTACACCTTC
CDR3 protein: CASSQDPDSYGYTF
J gene: TRBJ1-2
D gene: -
clone size: few
V gene: TRBV4-2

CDR3 DNA: TGTGCCAGTTCAACCGGGGGGGGTAGCCACGAGCAGTACTTC
CDR3 protein: CASSTGGGSHEQYF
J gene: TRBJ2-7
D gene: TRBD2
clone size: few
V gene: TRBV19

CDR3 DNA: TGTGCCACCAGTGAACCCCCGAGTGACAGCTCCACAGATACGCAGTATTTT
CDR3 protein: CATSEPPSDSSTDTQYF
J gene: TRBJ2-3
D gene: -
clone size: -
V gene: TRBV24-1

CDR3 DNA: TGTGCCAGTACCCGGTGGAGCACAGATACGCAGTATTTT
CDR3 protein: CASTRWSTDTQYF
J gene: TRBJ2-3
D gene: -
clone size: -
V gene: TRBV27

CDR3 DNA: TGCGCCAGCATCTCCGGGGGGGATGAGCAGTTCTTC
CDR3 protein: CASISGGDEQFF
J gene: TRBJ2-1
D gene: TRBD2
clone size: -
V gene: TRBV5-1

CDR3 DNA: TGTGCCATCAGTGGGACAGCAGACACCGGGGAGCTGTTTTTT
CDR3 protein: CAISGTADTGELFF
J gene: TRBJ2-2
D gene: -
clone size: -
V gene: TRBV10-3

CDR3 DNA: TGTGCCAGCAGCTTATCTAGGGGTTTGAGCGAGCAGTACTTC
CDR3 protein: CASSLSRGLSEQYF
J gene: TRBJ2-7
D gene: -
clone size: -
V gene: TRBV7-9

CDR3 DNA: TGTGCCAGCAGTTTAGTGAGCAGGGGGAGAGATACGCAGTATTTT
CDR3 protein: CASSLVSRGRDTQYF
J gene: TRBJ2-3
D gene: TRBD1
clone size: once
V gene: TRBV28

CDR3 DNA: TGTGCCAGCAGCTTAGAACTAGCGGGAGTCAGAGAGCAGTACTTC
CDR3 protein: CASSLELAGVREQYF
J gene: TRBJ2-7
D gene: TRBD2
clone size: -
V gene: TRBV11-2

CDR3 DNA: TGCGCCAGCAGTGCCAACGACAGGGGCGTGAACACTGAAGCTTTCTTT
CDR3 protein: CASSANDRGVNTEAFF
J gene: TRBJ1-1
D gene: TRBD1
clone size: -
V gene: TRBV10-1

CDR3 DNA: TGTGCCAGCTTCGGGGGATTAGGGTACGAGCAGTACTTC
CDR3 protein: CASFGGLGYEQYF
J gene: TRBJ2-7
D gene: -
clone size: -
V gene: TRBV2

CDR3 DNA: TGTGCCAGCAGAGGACAAAATAACTATGGCTACACCTTC
CDR3 protein: CASRGQNNYGYTF
J gene: TRBJ1-2
D gene: -
clone size: -
V gene: TRBV7-9

CDR3 DNA: TGTGCCAGTAGTATTCAGGGTCAGGAGACCCAGTACTTC
CDR3 protein: CASSIQGQETQYF
J gene: TRBJ2-5
D gene: -
clone size: -
V gene: TRBV19

CDR3 DNA: TGTGCCAGCAGCTCTGGACTAGCCGGGGAGCTGTTTTTT
CDR3 protein: CASSSGLAGELFF
J gene: TRBJ2-2
D gene: TRBD2
clone size: -
V gene: TRBV11-2

CDR3 DNA: TGTGCCAGCAGTTTTGGGGGGGGTCCAAACTATGGCTACACCTTC
CDR3 protein: CASSFGGGPNYGYTF
J gene: TRBJ1-2
D gene: -
clone size: -
V gene: TRBV28

CDR3 DNA: TGTGCCAGCATCGAGGAAAGGACAGGGGGCCAGCCCCAGCATTTT
CDR3 protein: CASIEERTGGQPQHF
J gene: TRBJ1-5
D gene: TRBD1
clone size: -
V gene: TRBV2

CDR3 DNA: TGTGCCAGCAGCCCAGGGACTGAAGCTTTCTTT
CDR3 protein: CASSPGTEAFF
J gene: TRBJ1-1
D gene: -
clone size: -
V gene: TRBV9

CDR3 DNA: TGTGCCAGCAGCCCACAATCGAGCACAGATACGCAGTATTTT
CDR3 protein: CASSPQSSTDTQYF
J gene: TRBJ2-3
D gene: -
clone size: few
V gene: TRBV7-2

CDR3 DNA: TGTGCCAGCAGCACTAGCGGGAGCTCCTACGAGCAGTACTTC
CDR3 protein: CASSTSGSSYEQYF
J gene: TRBJ2-7
D gene: TRBD2
clone size: -
V gene: TRBV9

CDR3 DNA: TGTGCCAGCAGTCCCCCCGACTGGAATCAGCCCCAGCATTTT
CDR3 protein: CASSPPDWNQPQHF
J gene: TRBJ1-5
D gene: -
clone size: once
V gene: TRBV28

CDR3 DNA: TGTGCCAGCAGCCTAGGACTAGCGGGAGTGGATACGCAGTATTTT
CDR3 protein: CASSLGLAGVDTQYF
J gene: TRBJ2-3
D gene: TRBD2
clone size: once
V gene: TRBV11-2

CDR3 DNA: TGTGCCAGCAGCGACTCCGGGAAAAGCGGTTCCCTTTACAATGAGCAGTTCTTC
CDR3 protein: CASSDSGKSGSLYNEQFF
J gene: TRBJ2-1
D gene: -
clone size: -
V gene: TRBV7-3

CDR3 DNA: TGTGCCAGCAGCAACGGGCCGCGGGCGTCCCCCAACCAAGAGACCCAGTACTTC
CDR3 protein: CASSNGPRASPNQETQYF
J gene: TRBJ2-5
D gene: -
clone size: -
V gene: TRBV21-1

CDR3 DNA: TGTGCCAGCAGCCATCGAGGGAGAACGGACATTCAGTACTTC
CDR3 protein: CASSHRGRTDIQYF
J gene: TRBJ2-4
D gene: -
clone size: -
V gene: TRBV3-1/TRBV3-2

CDR3 DNA: TGTGCCAGCAGCTTATGGGCAATGGGAGCGGGAGGGCCGGAAATCCGAGAGCAGTACTTC
CDR3 protein: CASSLWAMGAGGPEIREQYF
J gene: TRBJ2-7
D gene: TRBD2
clone size: -
V gene: TRBV7-8

CDR3 DNA: TGTGCCAGTCGTATGATGGGGGGGGGCACTGAAGCTTTCTTT
CDR3 protein: CASRMMGGGTEAFF
J gene: TRBJ1-1
D gene: -
clone size: few
V gene: TRBV19

CDR3 DNA: TGTGCCAGCAGTCCCCAGGACAGGGACAACACCATATATTTT
CDR3 protein: CASSPQDRDNTIYF
J gene: TRBJ1-3
D gene: TRBD1
clone size: -
V gene: TRBV28

CDR3 DNA: TGTGCCAGCAGTTTAGTTGTCTGTCTGTGTCTAGGCTCCTATAATTCACCCCTCCACTTT
CDR3 protein: CASSLVVCLCLGSYNSPLHF
J gene: TRBJ1-6
D gene: -
clone size: few
V gene: TRBV27

CDR3 DNA: TGTGCCAGCAACCAACAGGAGAATGAAAAACTGTTTTTT
CDR3 protein: CASNQQENEKLFF
J gene: TRBJ1-4
D gene: -
clone size: -
V gene: TRBV7-9

CDR3 DNA: TGTGCCAGCAGGCCACGTTATCGGACAGAAGCCTATGGCTACACCTTC
CDR3 protein: CASRPRYRTEAYGYTF
J gene: TRBJ1-2
D gene: -
clone size: -
V gene: TRBV5-4

CDR3 DNA: TGCGCCAGCAGTGAGGCGGGCAGGGGGTTCTACGAGCAGTACTTC
CDR3 protein: CASSEAGRGFYEQYF
J gene: TRBJ2-7
D gene: TRBD1
clone size: -
V gene: TRBV10-1

CDR3 DNA: TGTGCCAGCAGTGACCCTGTTTCTGAAGCTTTCTTT
CDR3 protein: CASSDPVSEAFF
J gene: TRBJ1-1
D gene: -
clone size: -
V gene: TRBV6-4

CDR3 DNA: TGTGCCAGCACCTTGGGACTAGCGGGACCGGAGGGAGAGACCCAGTACTTC
CDR3 protein: CASTLGLAGPEGETQYF
J gene: TRBJ2-5
D gene: TRBD2
clone size: -
V gene: TRBV5-8

CDR3 DNA: TGTGCCAGCAGCCGCGGACGGGGGAACTATGGCTACACCTTC
CDR3 protein: CASSRGRGNYGYTF
J gene: TRBJ1-2
D gene: -
clone size: few
V gene: TRBV11-3